The present T cell receptor (beta chain) was sequenced within a study of blood T cells in healthy people across ages. Study results and limitations: Roughly linear declines in TCR beta diversity per million T cells occurred with age. Naive T cell percentage showed a strong correlation with TCR beta diversity. The study regarded diversity estimates from one million T cells as underestimates. Not knowing donor CMV status may have confounded expanded clonotype changes.

The authors ran a second PCR of roughly 6 to 11 cycles using a sample-barcoded 5' primer and a J-beta primer mix. TCRdb processed the 5' RACE reads anew with MiXCR; each CDR3 protein has one entry. Of hundreds of thousands of distinct CDR3 sequences listed, 25% to 30% are singletons. For this clonotype: The antigen remains undetermined. This sequence may be a read error, since a much larger clone differs from it by one base.

CDR3 size: 16 residues. From germline, CDR1 is MNHEY and CDR2 SVGAGI. The V gene end was trimmed by 5 bases and the J gene end by 4 bases; junction bases not matched to a gene: 13. This TCR derives from a woman of 80 years or more in good health. The specimen was blood. The chain uses TRBV6-5 and TRBJ2-5, with 7 bases matching TRBD1. In DNA form, the CDR3 reads TGTGCCAGCAGTAACCGGGACAGTGGATACCTAGAGACCCAGTACTTC. This sequence encodes CASSNRDSGYLETQYF.